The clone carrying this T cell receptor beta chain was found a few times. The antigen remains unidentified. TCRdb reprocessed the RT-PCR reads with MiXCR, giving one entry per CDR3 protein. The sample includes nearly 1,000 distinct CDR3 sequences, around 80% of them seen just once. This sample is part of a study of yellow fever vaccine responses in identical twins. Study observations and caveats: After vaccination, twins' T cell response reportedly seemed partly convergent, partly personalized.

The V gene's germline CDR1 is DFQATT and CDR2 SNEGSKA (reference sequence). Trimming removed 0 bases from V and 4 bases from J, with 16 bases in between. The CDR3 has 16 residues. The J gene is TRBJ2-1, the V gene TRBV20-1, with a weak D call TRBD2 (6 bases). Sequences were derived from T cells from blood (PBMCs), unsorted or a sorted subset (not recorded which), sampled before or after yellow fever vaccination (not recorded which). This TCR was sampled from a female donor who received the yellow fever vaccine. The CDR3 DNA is TGCAGTGCTAGAGAACCCACCGGGAGTCGGTACAATGAGCAGTTCTTC. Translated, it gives CSAREPTGSRYNEQFF.